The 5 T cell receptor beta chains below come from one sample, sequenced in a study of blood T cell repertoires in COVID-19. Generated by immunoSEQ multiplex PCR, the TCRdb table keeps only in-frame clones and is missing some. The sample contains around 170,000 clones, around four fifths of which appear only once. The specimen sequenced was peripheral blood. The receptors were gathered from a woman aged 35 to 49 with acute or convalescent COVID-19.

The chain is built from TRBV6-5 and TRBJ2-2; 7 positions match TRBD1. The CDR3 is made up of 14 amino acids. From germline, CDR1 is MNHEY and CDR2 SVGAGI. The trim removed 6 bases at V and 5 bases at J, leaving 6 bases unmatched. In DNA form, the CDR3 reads TGTGCCAGCAGCTCCGGGACAGCTACCGGGGAGCTGTTTTTT. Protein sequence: CASSSGTATGELFF.

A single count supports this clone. The CDR3 region has the DNA TGTGCCAGCAGTCCGGGACAGGGTCGGGGGAGAAGCACTGAAGCTTTCTTT. Translating it yields CASSPGQGRGRSTEAFF. J is TRBJ1-1 and V is TRBV3-1 (or the pseudogene TRBV3-2); 9 bases agree with TRBD1. CDR3 length equals 17 residues. CDR1 LGHDT and CDR2 YNNKEL come from the germline V gene (reference sequence). The junction had 15 bases not matched to a gene; V was cut back by 6 bases and J by 4 bases.

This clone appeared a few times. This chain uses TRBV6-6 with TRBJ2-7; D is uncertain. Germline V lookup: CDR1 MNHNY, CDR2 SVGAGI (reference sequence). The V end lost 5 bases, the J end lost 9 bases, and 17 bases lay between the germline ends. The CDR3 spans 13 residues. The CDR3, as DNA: TGTGCCAGCAGTCAACGCCGAGACCTAGGGCAGTACTTC. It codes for CASSQRRDLGQYF.

CDR3 DNA sequence: TGTGCCAGCAGCCGTCTAGCGGGAGGGCCCAATGAGCAGTTCTTC. Translating gives CASSRLAGGPNEQFF. The chain uses TRBV27 and TRBJ2-1; 12 positions agree with TRBD2. The junction had 6 bases not matched to a gene; V was cut back by 6 bases and J by 6 bases. Germline CDR1 and CDR2: MNHEY and SMNVEV (reference sequence). This CDR3 is 15 amino acids long.

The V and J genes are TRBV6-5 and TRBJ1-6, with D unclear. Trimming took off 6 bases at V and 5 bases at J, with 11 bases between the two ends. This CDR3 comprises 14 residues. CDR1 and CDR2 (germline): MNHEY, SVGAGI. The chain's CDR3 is CASRRQTHNSPLHF. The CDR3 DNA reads TGTGCCAGCAGGCGACAAACCCATAATTCACCCCTCCACTTT.